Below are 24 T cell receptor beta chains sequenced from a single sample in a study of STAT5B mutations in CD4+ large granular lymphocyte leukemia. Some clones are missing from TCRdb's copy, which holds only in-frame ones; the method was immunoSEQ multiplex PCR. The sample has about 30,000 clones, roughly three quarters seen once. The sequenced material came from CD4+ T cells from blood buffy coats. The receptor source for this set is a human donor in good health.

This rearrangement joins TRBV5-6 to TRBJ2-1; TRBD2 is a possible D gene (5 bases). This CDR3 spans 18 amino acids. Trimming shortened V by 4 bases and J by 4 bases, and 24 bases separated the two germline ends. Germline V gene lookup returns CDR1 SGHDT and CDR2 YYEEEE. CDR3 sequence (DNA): TGTGCCAGCAGCCCAGGAGGTCCAACGGTAGGACGATACAATGAGCAGTTCTTC. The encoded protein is CASSPGGPTVGRYNEQFF.

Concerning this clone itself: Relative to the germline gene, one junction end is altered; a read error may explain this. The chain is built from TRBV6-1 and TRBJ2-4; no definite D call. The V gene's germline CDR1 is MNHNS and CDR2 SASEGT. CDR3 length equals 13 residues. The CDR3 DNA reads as TGTGCCAGCAGTGAAGCGCTCCGGTACCCTAACAGCTTC. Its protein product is CASSEALRYPNSF.

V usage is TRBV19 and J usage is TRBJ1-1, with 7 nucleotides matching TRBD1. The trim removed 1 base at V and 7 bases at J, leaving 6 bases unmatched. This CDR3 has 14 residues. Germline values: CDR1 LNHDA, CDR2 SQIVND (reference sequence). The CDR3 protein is CASSIGTGRSEAFF. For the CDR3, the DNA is TGTGCCAGTAGTATAGGGACAGGTCGAAGTGAAGCTTTCTTT.

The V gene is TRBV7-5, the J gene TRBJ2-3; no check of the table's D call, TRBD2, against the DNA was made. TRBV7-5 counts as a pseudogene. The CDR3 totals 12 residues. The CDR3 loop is CVRSLILAGVQF. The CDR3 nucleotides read TGTGTCAGAAGCTTGATTCTAGCGGGAGTTCAATTT.

For the CDR3, the DNA is TGTGCCATCAGTGAGTCCAGGGTCGGTGAAGCTTTCTTT. Residues: CAISESRVGEAFF. The chain is built from TRBV10-3 and TRBJ1-1; maybe TRBD1 (5 bases). Trimming cost V 0 bases and J 7 bases, with 9 bases left between them. This CDR3 is 13 amino acids long. Germline CDR1 is ENHRY and CDR2 is SYGVKD.

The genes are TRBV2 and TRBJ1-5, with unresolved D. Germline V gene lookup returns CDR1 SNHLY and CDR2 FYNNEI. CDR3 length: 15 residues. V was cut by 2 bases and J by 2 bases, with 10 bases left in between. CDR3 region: CASSESHSGNQPQHF. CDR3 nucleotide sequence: TGTGCCAGCAGTGAAAGCCACTCGGGCAATCAGCCCCAGCATTTT.

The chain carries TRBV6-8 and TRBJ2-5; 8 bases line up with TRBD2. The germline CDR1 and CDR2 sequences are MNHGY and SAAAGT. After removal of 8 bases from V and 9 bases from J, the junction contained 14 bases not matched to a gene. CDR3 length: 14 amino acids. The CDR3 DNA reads TGTGCCAGCCCCTACCCAACGCGGGGGGCTTCCCAGTACTTC. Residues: CASPYPTRGASQYF.

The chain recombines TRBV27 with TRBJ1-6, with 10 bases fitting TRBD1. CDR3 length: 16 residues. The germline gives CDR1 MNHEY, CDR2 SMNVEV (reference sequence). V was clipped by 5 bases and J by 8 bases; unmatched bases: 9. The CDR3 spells CASSPRQGAGYSPLHF. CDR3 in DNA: TGTGCCAGCAGTCCTAGACAGGGGGCGGGTTATTCACCCCTCCACTTT.

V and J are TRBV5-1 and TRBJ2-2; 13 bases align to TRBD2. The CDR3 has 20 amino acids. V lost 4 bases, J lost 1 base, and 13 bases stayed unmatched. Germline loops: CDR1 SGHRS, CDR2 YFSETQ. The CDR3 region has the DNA TGCGCCAGCAGCCTACGGCCCGGGACTAGCGGGGAGATGAACACCGGGGAGCTGTTTTTT. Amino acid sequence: CASSLRPGTSGEMNTGELFF.

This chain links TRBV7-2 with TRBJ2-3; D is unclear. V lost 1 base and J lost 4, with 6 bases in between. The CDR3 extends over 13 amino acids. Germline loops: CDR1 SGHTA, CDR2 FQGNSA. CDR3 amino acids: CASSLDGADTQYF. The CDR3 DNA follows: TGTGCCAGCAGCTTAGACGGTGCAGATACGCAGTATTTT.

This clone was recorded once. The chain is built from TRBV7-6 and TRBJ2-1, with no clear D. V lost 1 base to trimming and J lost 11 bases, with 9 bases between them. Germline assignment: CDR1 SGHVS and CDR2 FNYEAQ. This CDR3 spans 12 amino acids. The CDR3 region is CASSLVGGKQFF. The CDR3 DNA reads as TGTGCCAGCAGCTTAGTCGGCGGAAAGCAGTTCTTC.

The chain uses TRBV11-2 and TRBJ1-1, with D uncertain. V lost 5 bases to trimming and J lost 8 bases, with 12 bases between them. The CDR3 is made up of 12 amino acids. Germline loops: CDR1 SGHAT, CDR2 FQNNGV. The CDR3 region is CASSPAGKEAFF. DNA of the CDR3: TGTGCCAGCAGCCCAGCGGGGAAGGAAGCTTTCTTT.

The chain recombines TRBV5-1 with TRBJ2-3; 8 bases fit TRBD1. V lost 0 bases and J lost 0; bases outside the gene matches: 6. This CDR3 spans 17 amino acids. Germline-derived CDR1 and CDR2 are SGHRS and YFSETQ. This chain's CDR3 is CASSLVTGALSTDTQYF. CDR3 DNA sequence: TGCGCCAGCAGCTTGGTGACAGGGGCTTTAAGCACAGATACGCAGTATTTT.

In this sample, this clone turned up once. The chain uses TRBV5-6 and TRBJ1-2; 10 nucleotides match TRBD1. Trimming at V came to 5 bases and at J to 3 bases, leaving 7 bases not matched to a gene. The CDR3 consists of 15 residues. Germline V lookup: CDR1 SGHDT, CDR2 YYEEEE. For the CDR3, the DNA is TGTGCCAGCAGACCGGGACAGGGGATACACTATGGCTACACCTTC. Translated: CASRPGQGIHYGYTF.

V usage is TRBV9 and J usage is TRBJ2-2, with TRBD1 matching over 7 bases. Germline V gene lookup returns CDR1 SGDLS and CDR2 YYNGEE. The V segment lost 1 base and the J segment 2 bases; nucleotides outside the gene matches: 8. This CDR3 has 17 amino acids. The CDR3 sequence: CASSVTGTVANTGELFF. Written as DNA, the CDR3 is TGTGCCAGCAGCGTAACGGGGACAGTCGCAAACACCGGGGAGCTGTTTTTT.

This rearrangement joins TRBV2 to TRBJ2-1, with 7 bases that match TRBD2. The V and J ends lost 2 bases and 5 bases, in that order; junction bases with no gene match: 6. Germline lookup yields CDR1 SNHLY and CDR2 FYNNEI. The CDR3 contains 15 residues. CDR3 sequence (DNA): TGTGCCAGCAGTGAACTGCGCGGGAGCCACAATGAGCAGTTCTTC. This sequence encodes CASSELRGSHNEQFF.

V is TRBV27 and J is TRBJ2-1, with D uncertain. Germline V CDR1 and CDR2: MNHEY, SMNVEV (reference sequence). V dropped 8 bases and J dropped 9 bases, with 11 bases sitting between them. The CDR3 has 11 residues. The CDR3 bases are TGTGCCAGCCGCTCAAAAGGTGAGCAGTTCTTC. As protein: CASRSKGEQFF.

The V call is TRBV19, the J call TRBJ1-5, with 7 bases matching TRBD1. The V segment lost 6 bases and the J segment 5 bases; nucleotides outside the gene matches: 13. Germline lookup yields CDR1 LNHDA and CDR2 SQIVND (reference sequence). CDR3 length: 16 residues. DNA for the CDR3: TGTGCCAGTAGCGCCCCGTTTAGGGGGCTGGATCAGCCCCAGCATTTT. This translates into CASSAPFRGLDQPQHF.

In DNA, the CDR3 is TGTGCCAGCAGCCGATTGGGGGAAGCTAACTATGGCTACACCTTC. Its translation is CASSRLGEANYGYTF. The genes are TRBV9 and TRBJ1-2; D possibly corresponds to TRBD1 (5 bases). Germline loops: CDR1 SGDLS, CDR2 YYNGEE. V gave up 4 bases and J gave up 0 bases, with 13 bases separating them. There are 15 residues in the CDR3.

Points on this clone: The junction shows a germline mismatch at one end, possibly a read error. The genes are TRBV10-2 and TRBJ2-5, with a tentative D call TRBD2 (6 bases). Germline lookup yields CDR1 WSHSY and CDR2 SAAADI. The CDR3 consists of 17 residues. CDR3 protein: CASSDRDSPPYQETQHF. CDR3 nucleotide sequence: TGCGCCAGCAGTGACCGGGACTCACCTCCCTACCAAGAGACCCAGCACTTC.

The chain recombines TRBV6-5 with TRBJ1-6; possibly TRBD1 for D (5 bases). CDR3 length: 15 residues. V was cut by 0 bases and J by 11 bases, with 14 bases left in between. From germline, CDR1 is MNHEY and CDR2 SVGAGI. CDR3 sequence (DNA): TGTGCCAGCAGTTACTCTATCTACGGGGGACCACCCCTCCACTTT. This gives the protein CASSYSIYGGPPLHF.

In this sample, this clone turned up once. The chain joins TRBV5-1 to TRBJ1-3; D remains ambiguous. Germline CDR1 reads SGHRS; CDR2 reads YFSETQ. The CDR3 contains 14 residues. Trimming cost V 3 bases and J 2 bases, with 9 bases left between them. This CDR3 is CASSSLGPGNTIYF. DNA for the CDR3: TGCGCCAGCAGCTCATTAGGGCCTGGAAACACCATATATTTT.

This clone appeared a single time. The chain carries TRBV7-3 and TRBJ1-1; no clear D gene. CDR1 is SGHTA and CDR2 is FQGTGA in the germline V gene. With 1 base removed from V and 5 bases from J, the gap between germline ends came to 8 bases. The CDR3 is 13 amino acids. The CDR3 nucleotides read TGTGCCAGCAGCTTAAATTCGGGAACTGAAGCTTTCTTT. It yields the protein CASSLNSGTEAFF.

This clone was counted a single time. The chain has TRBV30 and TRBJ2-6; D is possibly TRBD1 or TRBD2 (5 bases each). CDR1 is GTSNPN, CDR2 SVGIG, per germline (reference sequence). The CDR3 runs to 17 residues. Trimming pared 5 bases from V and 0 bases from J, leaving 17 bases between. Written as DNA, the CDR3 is TGTGCCTGGTCCCGAGAGGGGCGGGCCTCTGGGGCCAACGTCCTGACTTTC. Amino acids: CAWSREGRASGANVLTF.